These 29 T cell receptor beta chains were all obtained from the same sample, sequenced in a study of blood T cell repertoires in COVID-19 (TCRdb year 2020). The library was prepared using the immunoSEQ multiplex PCR assay. TCRdb carries this immuneACCESS record with in-frame sequences only. Its versions omit some clonotypes, under half of them owing to an unresolved V gene in the studies checked, with the rest unexplained. The sample has about 42,000 clones on record, 85% to 90% of them singletons. The top ten constitute roughly 9.5% of the sample. The sample comprised peripheral blood. The origin of the receptors is a man aged 25 to 45 with active or convalescent COVID-19.

The chain recombines TRBV7-9 with TRBJ2-2, with 10 bases lining up with TRBD2. This CDR3 has 18 amino acids. CDR1 is SEHNR and CDR2 is FQNEAQ in the germline V gene (reference sequence). V gave up 4 bases and J gave up 3 bases; unmatched junction bases: 11. The CDR3 DNA is TGTGCCAGCAGCTCCCGGACTAGCGGAGGGAAGGACACCGGGGAGCTGTTTTTT. Protein product: CASSSRTSGGKDTGELFF.

This clone was observed once. The chain carries TRBV12-3 or TRBV12-4 and TRBJ1-5, with D possibly being TRBD1 (6 bases). V was clipped by 10 bases and J by 4 bases, with 11 bases between them. The CDR3 runs 12 residues. The CDR3 sequence is CATNTGNQPQHF. CDR3 in DNA: TGTGCCACCAACACAGGGAATCAGCCCCAGCATTTT.

The chain recombines TRBV15 with TRBJ2-1; perhaps TRBD1 as D (5 bases). Per the germline V gene, CDR1 is LNHNV and CDR2 is YYDKDF (reference sequence). CDR3 length equals 15 residues. V dropped 3 bases and J dropped 0 bases, with 9 bases sitting between them. The CDR3 protein is CATSRGRSSYNEQFF. The DNA for the CDR3 is TGTGCCACCAGCAGGGGGCGGAGCTCCTACAATGAGCAGTTCTTC. Combining the CDR3 with reference TRBV15 and TRBJ2-1 gives the whole variable domain DAMVIQNPRYQVTQFGKPVTLSCSQTLNHNVMYWYQQKSSQAPKLLFHYYDKDFNNEADTPDNFQSRRPNTSFCFLDIRSPGLGDTAMYLCATSRGRSSYNEQFFGPGTRLTVL.

CDR3 nucleotide sequence: TGTGCCTGGAGCCACCATACGGAGGGAGTGAACACTGAAGCTTTCTTT. Its protein is CAWSHHTEGVNTEAFF. The rearrangement uses TRBV30 and TRBJ1-1; D uncertain. The CDR3 is 16 residues long. Germline loops: CDR1 GTSNPN, CDR2 SVGIG (reference sequence). The ends were cut back, 3 bases at V and 0 bases at J, with 17 bases in the middle. Full variable domain (rest looked up from reference TRBV30 and TRBJ1-1): SQTIHQWPATLVQPVGSPLSLECTVEGTSNPNLYWYRQAAGRGLQLLFYSVGIGQISSEVPQNLSASRPQDRQFILSSKKLLLSDSGFYLCAWSHHTEGVNTEAFFGQGTRLTVV.

The chain is built from TRBV7-9 and TRBJ2-3; TRBD1 matches at 7 bases. The germline V gene has CDR1 SEHNR and CDR2 FQNEAQ (reference sequence). CDR3 size: 16 residues. V was pared by 0 bases and J by 4 bases, with 7 bases of the junction left unmatched. The CDR3 nucleotides read TGTGCCAGCAGCTTAGCGGGGACAGAACGTCCAGATACGCAGTATTTT. Residues: CASSLAGTERPDTQYF.

This clone was found a few times. The V call is TRBV6-5, the J call TRBJ1-2, with TRBD1 identical over 9 bases. CDR3 length equals 14 residues. The V gene's germline CDR1 is MNHEY and CDR2 SVGAGI. V was pared by 5 bases and J by 4 bases, with 5 bases of the junction left unmatched. CDR3 nucleotides: TGTGCCAGCAGTCGACAGGGGGATACCTATGGCTACACCTTC. Amino acids: CASSRQGDTYGYTF.

J is TRBJ1-1 and V is TRBV11-2, with D uncertain. Trimming pared 1 base from V and 4 bases from J, leaving 10 bases between. The length of the CDR3 is 14 residues. CDR1 is SGHAT, CDR2 FQNNGV, per germline. The CDR3 nucleotides are TGTGCCAGCAGCTTAGGCGGGTTTCGCACTGAAGCTTTCTTT. Protein: CASSLGGFRTEAFF.

J is TRBJ2-7 and V is TRBV10-1, with 7 bases lining up with TRBD2. CDR1 WNHNN and CDR2 SYGVQD come from the germline V gene (reference sequence). CDR3 size: 13 residues. V trimming: 6 bases; J trimming: 2 bases; junction bases outside the gene matches: 4. CDR3 DNA: TGCGCCAGCAGCCTTGCGGGGGCCTACGAGCAGTACGTC. Protein: CASSLAGAYEQYV.

As DNA, the CDR3 is TGTGCCAGCAGCACAAAGCGAACAGGGGGCGGATCCTATTCACCCCTCCACTTT. Translation: CASSTKRTGGGSYSPLHF. The rearrangement links TRBV21-1 to TRBJ1-6; no DNA check was done on the table's D call, TRBD1. TRBV21-1 has pseudogene status. The CDR3 extends over 18 amino acids.

The rearrangement uses TRBV9 and TRBJ1-1; 7 bases line up with TRBD1. Germline CDR1 SGDLS, CDR2 YYNGEE. CDR3 length: 15 residues. V shed 3 bases, J shed 5 bases, and the junction held 10 bases outside the gene matches. CDR3 nucleotides: TGTGCCAGCAGCGCGAGAACTTCAGGGGGTACTGAAGCTTTCTTT. This codes for CASSARTSGGTEAFF.

This sequence joins TRBV7-8 and TRBJ2-3, with 12 bases aligning to TRBD2. The V and J ends lost 5 bases and 5 bases, in that order; junction bases with no gene match: 14. Germline V gives CDR1 SGHVS, CDR2 FQNEAQ. This CDR3 is built from 18 residues. CDR3 region: CASSRRDLAGGPGDTQYF. The CDR3 DNA reads TGTGCCAGCAGCCGAAGGGACCTAGCGGGGGGGCCGGGAGATACGCAGTATTTT.

The chain uses TRBV4-1 and TRBJ2-5; the D gene is possibly TRBD1 (7 bases). The V gene's germline CDR1 is MGHRA and CDR2 YSYEKL. V gave up 10 bases and J gave up 1 base, with 16 bases separating them. The length of the CDR3 is 14 residues. CDR3 sequence: CATSQGRFQETQYF. As DNA, the CDR3 is TGCGCCACCTCACAGGGGAGGTTCCAAGAGACCCAGTACTTC.

The rearrangement joins TRBV3-1 (or the pseudogene TRBV3-2) to TRBJ2-2; 7 nucleotides align to TRBD1. The germline CDR1 and CDR2 sequences are LGHDT and YNNKEL (reference sequence). This CDR3 has 13 amino acids. With 6 bases clipped from V and 7 bases from J, the junction kept 5 bases outside the gene matches. The CDR3 nucleotides are TGTGCCAGCAGTCGACAGGGCCACGGGGAGCTGTTTTTT. It is translated as CASSRQGHGELFF.

This clone is a singleton in its sample. The V and J genes are TRBV18 and TRBJ2-7; no firm D call. The CDR3 sequence is 13 residues long. The V end lost 4 bases, the J end lost 4 bases, and 11 bases lay between the germline ends. Germline lookup yields CDR1 KGHSH and CDR2 LQKENI. CDR3 nucleotides: TGTGCCAGCTCACTAGCCGTCGGGTACGAGCAGTACGTC. It specifies CASSLAVGYEQYV.

This clone has just one count. The DNA of the CDR3 is TGTGCCAGCTCACCAGGCCACAGGGGTAGTAATTCACCCCTCCACTTT. This gives the protein CASSPGHRGSNSPLHF. This chain links TRBV18 with TRBJ1-6; TRBD1 matches 7 bases. The V gene's germline CDR1 is KGHSH and CDR2 LQKENI. The CDR3 is made up of 16 amino acids. The ends lost 2 bases at V and 6 bases at J; junction bases unmatched: 7.

The chain couples TRBV5-1 to TRBJ2-5; 12 nucleotides align to TRBD2. CDR1 SGHRS and CDR2 YFSETQ come from the germline V gene. J lost 3 bases, V lost 3 bases, and 9 bases had no gene match. There are 17 residues in the CDR3. The CDR3, as DNA: TGCGCCAGCAGCTCTCTAGCGGGAGGGCCGGCAGAAGAGACCCAGTACTTC. Protein product: CASSSLAGGPAEETQYF.

This chain links TRBV6-6 with TRBJ1-5, with 9 bases matching TRBD1. J gave up 5 bases and V 2 bases, and 7 bases lay outside the gene matches. There are 16 residues in the CDR3. The germline V gene encodes CDR1 MNHNY and CDR2 SVGAGI (reference sequence). In DNA form, the CDR3 reads TGTGCCAGCAGTTACCGGGGACAGGGTGGCGATCAGCCCCAGCATTTT. This encodes CASSYRGQGGDQPQHF.

This chain uses TRBV19 with TRBJ1-2; D unresolved. Deletions cut 5 bases from V and 3 bases from J, with 13 bases between. The CDR3 has 14 residues. The germline V gene has CDR1 LNHDA and CDR2 SQIVND (reference sequence). CDR3 DNA: TGTGCCAGTAGTCTTCAGGAGGCCCACTATGGCTACACCTTC. Its translation is CASSLQEAHYGYTF.

This clone was seen only once. The chain recombines TRBV18 with TRBJ1-1; D unresolved. Germline V CDR1 and CDR2: KGHSH, LQKENI. The V end lost 2 bases, the J end lost 0 bases, and 4 bases lay between the germline ends. CDR3 length: 13 residues. The DNA of the CDR3 is TGTGCCAGCTCACCAGGGCTGAACACTGAAGCTTTCTTT. Protein: CASSPGLNTEAFF.

This chain joins TRBV4-1 and TRBJ1-6, with D unclear. Trimming took 0 bases from V and 0 from J, leaving 6 bases between them. The CDR3 loop spans 16 amino acids. Germline lookup yields CDR1 MGHRA and CDR2 YSYEKL. The CDR3 spells CASSQDLSSYNSPLHF. The CDR3 DNA reads TGCGCCAGCAGCCAAGACCTGAGCTCCTATAATTCACCCCTCCACTTT.

This chain links TRBV19 with TRBJ2-1; tentatively, D is TRBD2 (5 bases). V lost 7 bases, J lost 3 bases, and 13 bases lay in between. This CDR3 has 14 amino acids. Germline lookup yields CDR1 LNHDA and CDR2 SQIVND (reference sequence). The CDR3 nucleotides read TGTGCCAGTAAGAAGGGAGTTGGCTACAATGAGCAGTTCTTC. This encodes CASKKGVGYNEQFF.

The chain recombines TRBV12-3 or TRBV12-4 with TRBJ1-2; the D gene is possibly TRBD1 (6 bases). The V gene lost 8 bases and the J gene lost 7 bases, with 17 bases spanning the gap. The CDR3 extends over 13 amino acids. The CDR3 DNA sequence: TGTGCCAGCGGAGACAGGCGAATTGGTGGCTACACCTTC. It specifies CASGDRRIGGYTF.

In this sample, this clone turned up once. V and J are TRBV20-1 and TRBJ2-1; D unclear. Per the germline V gene, CDR1 is DFQATT and CDR2 is SNEGSKA (reference sequence). The V and J ends lost 6 bases and 2 bases respectively, with 5 bases between them. The CDR3 consists of 11 residues. The DNA for the CDR3 is TGCAGTGCGCCAGCCTACAATGAGCAGTTCTTC. Its translation is CSAPAYNEQFF.

This clone showed up just a few times. The chain couples TRBV12-3 or TRBV12-4 to TRBJ1-1; D is ambiguous. The CDR3 sequence is 13 residues long. V was pared by 1 base and J by 1 base, with 4 bases between. CDR3 sequence: CASSLVRNTEAFF. DNA of the CDR3: TGTGCCAGCAGTTTAGTGCGGAACACTGAAGCTTTCTTT.

The J gene is TRBJ1-5, the V gene TRBV19; D may be TRBD1 (5 bases). CDR3 length: 15 amino acids. Germline loops: CDR1 LNHDA, CDR2 SQIVND (reference sequence). Trimming shortened V by 6 bases and J by 2 bases, and 14 bases separated the two germline ends. CDR3 region: CASRPRAGGNQPQHF. CDR3 nucleotides: TGTGCCAGTAGGCCCCGCGCGGGGGGCAATCAGCCCCAGCATTTT.

The chain is built from TRBV4-1 and TRBJ1-2; the D is unclear. Looked up from germline, CDR1 is MGHRA and CDR2 is YSYEKL. The ends were cut back, 4 bases at V and 8 bases at J, with 11 bases in the middle. The CDR3 runs to 12 residues. The DNA of the CDR3 is TGCGCCAGCAGCCGTGGCGGATTGGGCTACACCTTC. Protein product: CASSRGGLGYTF.

CDR3 amino acids: CSVRRQSSYNEQFF. Written as DNA, the CDR3 is TGCAGCGTTCGAAGACAGTCCTCCTACAATGAGCAGTTCTTC. The chain combines TRBV29-1 with TRBJ2-1; D may be TRBD1 (5 bases). Trimming stripped 5 bases from V and 0 bases from J, with 11 bases between. The germline V gene encodes CDR1 SQVTM and CDR2 ANQGSEA. This CDR3 is 14 amino acids long.

CDR3 sequence: CSANRADTQYF. The DNA for the CDR3 is TGCAGTGCTAACCGAGCAGATACGCAGTATTTT. The chain is built from TRBV20-1 and TRBJ2-3, with D unresolved. This CDR3 region has 11 residues. CDR1 is DFQATT, CDR2 SNEGSKA, per germline (reference sequence). V was shortened by 4 bases and J by 4 bases, with 6 bases between the two germline ends.

The DNA for the CDR3 is TGTGCCAGCAGCTCGGGGGGAGATACGCAGTATTTT. This sequence encodes CASSSGGDTQYF. V usage is TRBV11-2 and J usage is TRBJ2-3; 7 nucleotides agree with TRBD2. Germline V gene sequence: CDR1 SGHAT, CDR2 FQNNGV. V was clipped by 4 bases and J by 5 bases; unmatched bases: 0. The CDR3 runs 12 residues.